These 11 T cell receptor beta chains share one sample of origin, sequenced in a study of identical twins. A single record per CDR3 protein comes from TCRdb applying MiXCR to the 5' RACE reads. The sample has 450,000 to 650,000 distinct CDR3 sequences, around 15% seen once. These same records also appear under a second study, on yellow fever vaccine responses in identical twins.

The source material was CD4+ T cells sorted from blood. Receptor source: a young woman in good health.

This clonotype was recorded a few times. This chain links TRBV25-1 with TRBJ1-1; a weak D match, TRBD1 (6 bases). The CDR3 has 11 residues. Per germline, CDR1 MGHDK and CDR2 SYGVNS. The V end lost 2 bases, the J end lost 11 bases, and 9 bases lay between the germline ends. The CDR3 DNA reads TGTGCCAGCAGTGAAGGGGGGCCCGCTTTCTTT. It is translated as CASSEGGPAFF.

The rearrangement uses TRBV14 and TRBJ2-5; D is perhaps TRBD1 (6 bases). Germline CDR1 is SGHDN and CDR2 is FVKESK. The ends were cut back, 0 bases at V and 2 bases at J, with 13 bases in the middle. The CDR3 totals 16 residues. This chain's CDR3 is CASSQDRRTAQETQYF. The CDR3 DNA is TGTGCCAGCAGCCAAGATAGGCGGACAGCTCAAGAGACCCAGTACTTC.

The rearrangement uses TRBV4-1 and TRBJ2-1; D might be TRBD1 (6 bases). The germline V and J ends were trimmed by 2 bases and 9 bases, with 11 bases remaining between them. Germline CDR1 reads MGHRA; CDR2 reads YSYEKL. CDR3 length: 13 residues. CDR3 DNA sequence: TGCGCCAGCAGCCAATCAGGGGTCGGTGAGCAGTTCTTC. It specifies CASSQSGVGEQFF.

This chain links TRBV29-1 with TRBJ2-1, with TRBD1 matching 7 bases. V trimming: 6 bases; J trimming: 2 bases; junction bases outside the gene matches: 7. In germline, CDR1 is SQVTM, CDR2 ANQGSEA. The CDR3 has 14 amino acids. The CDR3 loop is CSVIPGQPYNEQFF. The CDR3 DNA reads as TGCAGCGTGATACCGGGACAGCCCTACAATGAGCAGTTCTTC.

This chain joins TRBV6-1 and TRBJ2-7; TRBD2 might be the D (6 bases). With 4 bases removed from V and 0 bases from J, the gap between germline ends came to 16 bases. Germline CDR1 reads MNHNS; CDR2 reads SASEGT. The CDR3 is 16 residues long. CDR3 sequence: CASSGYLAVSSYEQYF. CDR3 DNA sequence: TGTGCCAGCAGTGGATACTTAGCGGTGAGCTCCTACGAGCAGTACTTC.

In its sample, this clonotype was seen many times. The rearrangement joins TRBV10-3 to TRBJ2-7; perhaps TRBD2 as D (6 bases). Germline V lookup: CDR1 ENHRY, CDR2 SYGVKD. V was clipped by 0 bases and J by 13 bases, with 13 bases between them. The CDR3 length is 12 residues. The CDR3, as DNA: TGTGCCATCAGTGAGTCGACTAGTCCACAATACGTC. It yields the protein CAISESTSPQYV.

This clonotype turned up a few times. The V gene is TRBV25-1, the J gene TRBJ2-7; 7 bases match TRBD1. V was pared by 6 bases and J by 6 bases, with 11 bases of the junction left unmatched. Germline CDR1 and CDR2: MGHDK and SYGVNS. The CDR3 totals 14 residues. CDR3 sequence: CASRKGALGSEQYF. The DNA of the CDR3 is TGTGCCAGCAGGAAGGGGGCGCTGGGTAGCGAGCAGTACTTC.

This clonotype was counted only a few times. The chain is built from TRBV5-5 and TRBJ2-7; D is unclear. Between the trimmed V and J ends, which lost 0 bases and 6 bases, there was a span of 10 bases. CDR1 and CDR2 from the germline V gene are SGHKS and YYEKEE (reference sequence). This CDR3 is 13 amino acids long. DNA for the CDR3: TGTGCCAGCAGCTTGGACGGGTATCTCGAGCAGTACGTC. This codes for CASSLDGYLEQYV.

The chain combines TRBV29-1 with TRBJ2-1; D is possibly TRBD1 or TRBD2 (7 bases each). Germline loops: CDR1 SQVTM, CDR2 ANQGSEA. The CDR3 totals 14 residues. Trimming left V 4 bases short and J 7 bases short, with 17 bases between. DNA of the CDR3: TGCAGCGTTGGGCGGGCAGGGGGAGGGAATGAGCAGTTCTTC. Translation gives CSVGRAGGGNEQFF.

In its sample, this clonotype was seen a few times. The V call is TRBV6-1, the J call TRBJ2-6; D is unclear. The germline V gene has CDR1 MNHNS and CDR2 SASEGT. This CDR3 spans 15 amino acids. V lost 4 bases and J 0 bases, leaving 7 bases between the germline ends. CDR3 amino acids: CASSVMISGANVLTF. Here the CDR3 DNA reads TGTGCCAGCAGTGTAATGATCTCTGGGGCCAACGTCCTGACTTTC.

The rearrangement joins TRBV9 to TRBJ1-6; D call uncertain. The V end was cut by 4 bases, the J end by 11 bases, with 13 bases between. The CDR3 has 13 residues. The germline CDR1 and CDR2 sequences are SGDLS and YYNGEE. The CDR3 coding sequence is TGTGCCAGCAGCCCCGCCCTTCTGACACCCCTCCACTTT. Protein product: CASSPALLTPLHF.